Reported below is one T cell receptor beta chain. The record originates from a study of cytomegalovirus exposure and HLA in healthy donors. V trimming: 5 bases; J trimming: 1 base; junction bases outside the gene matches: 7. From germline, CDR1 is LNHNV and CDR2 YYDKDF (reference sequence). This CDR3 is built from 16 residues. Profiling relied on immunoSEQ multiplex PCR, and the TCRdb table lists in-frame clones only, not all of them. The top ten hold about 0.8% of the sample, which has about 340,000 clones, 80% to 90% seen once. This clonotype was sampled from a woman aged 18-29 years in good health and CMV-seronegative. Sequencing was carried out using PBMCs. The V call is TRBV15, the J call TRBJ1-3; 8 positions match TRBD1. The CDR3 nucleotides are TGTGCCACCAGCTTTCAGACAGGGGTGTCTGGAAACACCATATATTTT. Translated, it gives CATSFQTGVSGNTIYF.